The rows below give T cell receptor beta chains drawn from one sample of a study of beta chain features in type 1 diabetes. The assay was immunoSEQ multiplex PCR, and TCRdb's table has in-frame clones only and misses some. The profile covers 300,000 to 400,000 clones, with around 9.6% appearing a single time and approximately 0.55% taken by the ten largest. Sequenced input: central memory CD4+ T cells from blood. The receptors here all came from a young man with type 1 diabetes. CDR3s leave out the opening cysteine and the closing phenylalanine or tryptophan. The D gene is left open where the match is weak.

D: -; V: TRBV27; J: TRBJ2-1; CDR3: ASSFGVTDRAYNEQF
D: -; V: TRBV6-6; J: TRBJ2-1; CDR3: ASSYSGTDYNEQF
D: -; V: TRBV10-3; J: TRBJ2-5; CDR3: AISRGRGQGETQY
D: -; V: TRBV7-2; J: TRBJ1-5; CDR3: ASSRFQGNQPQH
D: TRBD1; V: TRBV19; J: TRBJ2-1; CDR3: ASSKGARDVSYNEQF
D: TRBD2; V: TRBV5-4; J: -; CDR3: ASSTMGLAVTYEQY
D: -; V: TRBV7-2; J: TRBJ2-3; CDR3: ASSSIAATDTQY
D: TRBD1; V: TRBV7-9; J: TRBJ1-4; CDR3: ASRIQGFDEKLF
D: -; V: TRBV7-9; J: TRBJ2-7; CDR3: ASSPGGASYEQY
D: -; V: TRBV28; J: TRBJ1-5; CDR3: ASSLPTRPQH
D: -; V: TRBV7-8; J: TRBJ2-7; CDR3: ASSLERHSYEQY
D: -; V: TRBV28; J: TRBJ1-5; CDR3: ASIVRGAEPQH
D: -; V: TRBV2; J: TRBJ2-1; CDR3: ASSARGGGNEQF
D: TRBD1; V: TRBV27; J: TRBJ1-2; CDR3: ASRGQGDGYT
D: -; V: TRBV27; J: TRBJ1-2; CDR3: ASSFVGNYGYT
D: TRBD2; V: TRBV28; J: TRBJ2-3; CDR3: ASRTGTITDTQY
D: TRBD2; V: TRBV19; J: TRBJ2-1; CDR3: ASSSGTSGRNEQF
D: TRBD1; V: TRBV2; J: TRBJ2-3; CDR3: ASSVGQGGTDTQY
D: TRBD1; V: TRBV7-2; J: TRBJ2-3; CDR3: ASRDRGDTQY
D: -; V: TRBV28; J: TRBJ1-4; CDR3: ASSLVDTNEKLF
D: -; V: TRBV1; J: TRBJ2-5; CDR3: TSSPEGLDANPLEETQY